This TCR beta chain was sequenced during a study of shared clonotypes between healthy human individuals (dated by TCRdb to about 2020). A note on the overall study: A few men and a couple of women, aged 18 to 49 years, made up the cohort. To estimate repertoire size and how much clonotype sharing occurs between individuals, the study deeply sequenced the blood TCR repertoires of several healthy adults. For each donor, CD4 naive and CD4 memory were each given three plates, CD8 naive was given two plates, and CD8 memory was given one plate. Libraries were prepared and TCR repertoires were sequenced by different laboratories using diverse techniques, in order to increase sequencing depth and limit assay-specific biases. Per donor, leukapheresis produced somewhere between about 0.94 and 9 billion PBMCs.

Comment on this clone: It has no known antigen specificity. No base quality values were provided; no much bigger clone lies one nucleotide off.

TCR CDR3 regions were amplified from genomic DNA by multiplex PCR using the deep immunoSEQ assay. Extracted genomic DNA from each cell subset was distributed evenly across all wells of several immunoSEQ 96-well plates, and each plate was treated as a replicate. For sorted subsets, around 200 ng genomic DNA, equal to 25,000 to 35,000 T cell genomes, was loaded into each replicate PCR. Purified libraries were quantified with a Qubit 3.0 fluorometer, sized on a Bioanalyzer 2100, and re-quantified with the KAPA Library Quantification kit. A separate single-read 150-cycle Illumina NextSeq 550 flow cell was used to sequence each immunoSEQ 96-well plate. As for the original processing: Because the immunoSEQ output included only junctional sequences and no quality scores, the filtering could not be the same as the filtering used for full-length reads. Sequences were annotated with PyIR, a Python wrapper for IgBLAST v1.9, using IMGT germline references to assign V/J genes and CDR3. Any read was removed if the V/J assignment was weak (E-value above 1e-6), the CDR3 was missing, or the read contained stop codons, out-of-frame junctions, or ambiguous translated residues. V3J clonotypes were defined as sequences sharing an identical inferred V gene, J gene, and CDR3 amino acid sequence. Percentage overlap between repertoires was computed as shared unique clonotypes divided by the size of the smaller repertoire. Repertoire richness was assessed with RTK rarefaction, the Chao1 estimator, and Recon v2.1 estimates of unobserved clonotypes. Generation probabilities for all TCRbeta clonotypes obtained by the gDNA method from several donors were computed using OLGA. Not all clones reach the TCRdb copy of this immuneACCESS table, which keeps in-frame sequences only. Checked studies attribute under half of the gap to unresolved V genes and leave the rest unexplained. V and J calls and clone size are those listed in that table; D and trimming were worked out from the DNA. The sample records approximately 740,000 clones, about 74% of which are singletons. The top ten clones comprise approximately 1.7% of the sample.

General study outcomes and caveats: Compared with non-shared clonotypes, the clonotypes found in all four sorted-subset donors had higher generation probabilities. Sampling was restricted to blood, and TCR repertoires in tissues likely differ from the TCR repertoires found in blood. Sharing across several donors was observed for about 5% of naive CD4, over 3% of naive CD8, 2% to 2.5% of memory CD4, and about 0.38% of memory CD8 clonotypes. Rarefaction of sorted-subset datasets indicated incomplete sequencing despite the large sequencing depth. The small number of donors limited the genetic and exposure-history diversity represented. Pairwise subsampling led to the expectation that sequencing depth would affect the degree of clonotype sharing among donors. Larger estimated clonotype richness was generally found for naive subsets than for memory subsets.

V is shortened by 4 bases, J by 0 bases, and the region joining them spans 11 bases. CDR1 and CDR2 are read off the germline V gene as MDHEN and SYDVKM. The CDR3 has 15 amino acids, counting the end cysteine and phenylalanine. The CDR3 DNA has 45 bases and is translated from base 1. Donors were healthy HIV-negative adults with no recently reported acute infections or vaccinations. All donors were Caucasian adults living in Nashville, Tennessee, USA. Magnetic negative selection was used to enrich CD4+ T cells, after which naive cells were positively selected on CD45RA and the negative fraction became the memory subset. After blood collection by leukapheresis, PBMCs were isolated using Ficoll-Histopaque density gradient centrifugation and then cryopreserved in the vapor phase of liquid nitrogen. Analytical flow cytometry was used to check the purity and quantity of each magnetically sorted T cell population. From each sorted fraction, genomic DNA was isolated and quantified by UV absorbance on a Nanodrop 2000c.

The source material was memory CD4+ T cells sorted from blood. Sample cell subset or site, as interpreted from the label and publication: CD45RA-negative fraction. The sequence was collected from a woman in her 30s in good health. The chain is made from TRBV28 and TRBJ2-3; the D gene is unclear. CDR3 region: CASSSSSKSTDTQYF. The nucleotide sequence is TGTGCCAGCAGTTCCTCCTCAAAAAGCACAGATACGCAGTATTTT.